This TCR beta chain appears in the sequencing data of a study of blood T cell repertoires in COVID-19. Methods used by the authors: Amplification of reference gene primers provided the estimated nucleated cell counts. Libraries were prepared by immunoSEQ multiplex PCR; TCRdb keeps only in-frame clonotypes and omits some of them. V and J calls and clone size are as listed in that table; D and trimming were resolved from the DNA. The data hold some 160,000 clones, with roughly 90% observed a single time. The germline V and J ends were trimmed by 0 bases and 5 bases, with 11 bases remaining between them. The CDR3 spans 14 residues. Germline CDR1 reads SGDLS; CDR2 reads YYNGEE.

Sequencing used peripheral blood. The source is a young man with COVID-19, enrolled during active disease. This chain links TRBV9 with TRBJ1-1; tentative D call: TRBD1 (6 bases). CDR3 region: CASSVGGPKTEAFF. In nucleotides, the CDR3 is TGTGCCAGCAGCGTAGGGGGGCCTAAGACTGAAGCTTTCTTT.